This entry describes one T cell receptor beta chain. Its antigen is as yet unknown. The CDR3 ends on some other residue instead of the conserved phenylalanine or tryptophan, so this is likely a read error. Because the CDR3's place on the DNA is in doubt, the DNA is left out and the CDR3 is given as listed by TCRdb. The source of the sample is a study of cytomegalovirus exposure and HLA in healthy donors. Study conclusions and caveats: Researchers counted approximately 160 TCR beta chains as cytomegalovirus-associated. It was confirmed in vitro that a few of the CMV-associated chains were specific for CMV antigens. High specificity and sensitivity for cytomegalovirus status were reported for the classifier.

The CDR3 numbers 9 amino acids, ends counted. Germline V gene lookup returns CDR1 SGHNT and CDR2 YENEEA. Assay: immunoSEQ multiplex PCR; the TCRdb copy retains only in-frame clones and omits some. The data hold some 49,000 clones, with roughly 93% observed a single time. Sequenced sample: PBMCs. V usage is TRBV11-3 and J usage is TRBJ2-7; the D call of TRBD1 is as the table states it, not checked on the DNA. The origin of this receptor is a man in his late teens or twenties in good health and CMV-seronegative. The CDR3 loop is CASSSDRGP.